Below, 7 T cell receptor beta chains from the same sample are listed, as sequenced in a study of shared clonotypes between healthy human individuals. TCRdb's table, derived via immunoSEQ multiplex PCR, lists solely in-frame clones and lacks some. This sample carries 2,100,000 or so clones, 90% to 97% of them seen once, and the ten largest clones take over 0.1%. The sample was naive CD4+ T cells sorted from blood. The subset denotes: CD45RA+ positively selected. These receptors all come from a man between 18 and 35 years old in good health.

For the CDR3, the DNA is TGCGCCAGCAGCTTGTGGATAAGCGTGGGAGGAGCCAAAGAGACCCAGTACTTC. Translating it yields CASSLWISVGGAKETQYF. The chain carries TRBV5-1 and TRBJ2-5; D possibly corresponds to TRBD2 (6 bases). Trimming removed 1 base at V and 3 bases at J, with 22 bases between. The CDR3 consists of 18 residues. CDR1 SGHRS and CDR2 YFSETQ come from the germline V gene.

This chain uses TRBV18 with TRBJ1-1; D is unclear. Germline V gene lookup returns CDR1 KGHSH and CDR2 LQKENI. There are 13 residues in the CDR3. V lost 1 base to trimming and J lost 4 bases, with 7 bases between them. The CDR3 region has the DNA TGTGCCAGCTCACCACTCGGCCTCACTGAAGCTTTCTTT. It encodes CASSPLGLTEAFF.

The J gene is TRBJ1-6, the V gene TRBV6-5; 8 bases line up with TRBD1. CDR1 MNHEY and CDR2 SVGAGI come from the germline V gene. J gave up 8 bases and V 6 bases, and 9 bases lay outside the gene matches. This CDR3 region has 15 residues. CDR3 sequence reads: CASRPTDRGDSPLHF. The CDR3 DNA reads as TGTGCCAGCAGACCTACCGACAGGGGAGATTCACCCCTCCACTTT.

This chain connects TRBV2 to TRBJ1-1; no reliable D call. The V end was cut by 7 bases, the J end by 1 base, with 13 bases between. The CDR3 runs to 14 residues. The germline CDR1 and CDR2 sequences are SNHLY and FYNNEI. CDR3 sequence (DNA): TGTGCCAGCAATGAGGGCAGATCGAACACTGAAGCTTTCTTT. Amino acids: CASNEGRSNTEAFF.

The chain links TRBV7-2 to TRBJ2-5; possible D gene TRBD2, 5 bases. Germline V gene lookup returns CDR1 SGHTA and CDR2 FQGNSA. The V end was cut by 2 bases, the J end by 5 bases, with 15 bases between. The CDR3 loop spans 15 amino acids. CDR3 nucleotides: TGTGCCAGCAGCTTAATCTCCGGGGTGGGGGAGACCCAGTACTTC. Translating it yields CASSLISGVGETQYF.

The genes are TRBV6-5 and TRBJ2-5; D ambiguous. The CDR3 runs 15 residues. CDR1 and CDR2 from the germline V gene are MNHEY and SVGAGI. V was trimmed by 0 bases and J by 5 bases, leaving 13 bases between them. CDR3 in amino acids: CASSYSAPQVETQYF. CDR3 coding DNA: TGTGCCAGCAGTTACTCGGCACCCCAGGTGGAGACCCAGTACTTC.

The chain carries TRBV28 and TRBJ1-2; weak D call: TRBD1 (6 bases). This CDR3 comprises 14 residues. V lost 5 bases and J lost 0, with 10 bases in between. CDR1 is MDHEN and CDR2 is SYDVKM in the germline V gene. The CDR3 DNA is TGTGCCAGCAGTCAAGGGGGAGCTAACTATGGCTACACCTTC. Translated: CASSQGGANYGYTF.